Listed here is a single T cell receptor beta chain. Its antigen is still unknown. Ranging in age from about 6 to 100, the donors were healthy Caucasian individuals from Russia. Each donor gave 9 to 10 milliliters of peripheral blood. Next came a second PCR, run for about 6 to 12 cycles, which used a sample-barcoded 5' primer along with a J-beta primer mix. A tag from a template-switch adaptor with 12 random nucleotides marked each cDNA molecule. TCRdb re-called the 5' RACE reads through MiXCR, storing one row per CDR3 protein. This table has 800,000 to 950,000 distinct CDR3 sequences, around 36% appearing once. CDR3 length: 14 amino acids. The V gene end was trimmed by 7 bases and the J gene end by 3 bases; junction bases not matched to a gene: 8. CDR1 is MNHNS and CDR2 is SASEGT in the germline V gene. This sample stems from a study of blood T cells in healthy people across ages. Study-wide points: In older individuals, TCR beta diversity per million T cells was lower, falling roughly linearly with age.

Material: blood. The source is a man aged 18 to 30 in good health. The chain employs TRBV6-1 and TRBJ2-7, with 8 bases matching TRBD1. The CDR3, as DNA: TGTGCCAGCACCAAAAGACAGGGGCACTACGAGCAGTACTTC. Translating gives CASTKRQGHYEQYF.